The clone carrying this T cell receptor (beta chain) was observed a few times. Its antigen is currently unknown. This CDR3 comprises 16 residues. Germline assignment: CDR1 SEHNR and CDR2 FQNEAQ (reference sequence). V was clipped by 5 bases and J by 3 bases, with 19 bases between them. This sample stems from a study of cytomegalovirus exposure and HLA in healthy donors. There were likely unrecorded immune exposures, though donors were nominally healthy when sampled. In the PCR, 60 Vbeta and 13 Jbeta primers were used. Method: immunoSEQ multiplex PCR; TCRdb's copy keeps in-frame clones and lacks some. This sample has 150,000 to 200,000 clones, with approximately 79% found just once. General observations from the study: Cytomegalovirus-associated status was assigned to about 160 TCR beta chains. In a later analysis, across HLA loci, associated TCR counts were highest for DRB1, lowest for HLA-C.

Sequencing input: PBMCs. The origin of this receptor is a man aged 50 to 59 in good health and CMV-seropositive. This chain links TRBV7-9 with TRBJ2-5, with a tentative D call TRBD2 (6 bases). CDR3 sequence (DNA): TGTGCCAGCAGCGTTGCCGGGTTGGGGGGAGAAGAGACCCAGTACTTC. Translating gives CASSVAGLGGEETQYF.